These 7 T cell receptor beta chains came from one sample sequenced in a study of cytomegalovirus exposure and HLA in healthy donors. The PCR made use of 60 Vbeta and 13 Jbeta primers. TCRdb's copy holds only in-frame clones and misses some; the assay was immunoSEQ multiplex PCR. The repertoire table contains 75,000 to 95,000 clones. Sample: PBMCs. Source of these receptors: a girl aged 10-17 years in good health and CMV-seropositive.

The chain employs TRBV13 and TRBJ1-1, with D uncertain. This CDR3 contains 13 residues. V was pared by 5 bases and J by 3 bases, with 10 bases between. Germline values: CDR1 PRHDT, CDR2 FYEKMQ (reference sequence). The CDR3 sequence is CASSPSGDTEAFF. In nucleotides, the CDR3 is TGTGCCAGCAGCCCGAGCGGGGACACTGAAGCTTTCTTT. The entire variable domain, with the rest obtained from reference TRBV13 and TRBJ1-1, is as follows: AAGVIQSPRHLIKEKRETATLKCYPIPRHDTVYWYQQGPGQDPQFLISFYEKMQSDKGSIPDRFSAQQFSDYHSELNMSSLELGDSALYFCASSPSGDTEAFFGQGTRLTVV.

CDR3 protein: CASGPSGIPFTDTQYF. CDR3 nucleotide sequence: TGCGCAAGCGGTCCTAGCGGGATACCTTTCACAGATACGCAGTATTTT. This chain joins TRBV10-1 and TRBJ2-3, with 9 nucleotides matching TRBD2. The CDR3 covers 16 residues. Germline V CDR1 and CDR2: WNHNN, SYGVQD (reference sequence).

This CDR3 reads CASRFTDSPLHF. The CDR3 DNA sequence: TGTGCCAGTAGATTTACGGATTCACCCCTCCACTTT. The rearrangement joins TRBV19 to TRBJ1-6, with no clear D. Trimming cost V 6 bases and J 8 bases, with 8 bases left between them. The CDR3 totals 12 residues. CDR1 is LNHDA, CDR2 SQIVND, per germline (reference sequence).

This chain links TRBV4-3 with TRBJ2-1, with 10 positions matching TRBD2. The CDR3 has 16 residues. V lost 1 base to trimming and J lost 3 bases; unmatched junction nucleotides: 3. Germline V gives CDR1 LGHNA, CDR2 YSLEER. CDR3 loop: CASSQVLAGDYNEQFF. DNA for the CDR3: TGCGCCAGCAGCCAAGTCCTAGCGGGAGACTACAATGAGCAGTTCTTC.

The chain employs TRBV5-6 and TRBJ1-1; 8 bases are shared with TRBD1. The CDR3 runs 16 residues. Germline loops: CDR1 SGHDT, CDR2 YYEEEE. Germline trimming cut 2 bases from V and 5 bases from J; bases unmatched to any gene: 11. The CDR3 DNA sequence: TGTGCCAGCAGCTTTGATTTGGGACAGGCCAGAACTGAAGCTTTCTTT. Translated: CASSFDLGQARTEAFF.

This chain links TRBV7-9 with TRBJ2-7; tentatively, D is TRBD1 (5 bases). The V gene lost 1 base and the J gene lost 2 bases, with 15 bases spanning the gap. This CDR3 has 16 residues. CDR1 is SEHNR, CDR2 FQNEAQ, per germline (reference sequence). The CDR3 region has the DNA TGTGCCAGCAGCTTAGATTGGGGCGAGAGCGCCTACGAGCAGTACGTC. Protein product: CASSLDWGESAYEQYV.

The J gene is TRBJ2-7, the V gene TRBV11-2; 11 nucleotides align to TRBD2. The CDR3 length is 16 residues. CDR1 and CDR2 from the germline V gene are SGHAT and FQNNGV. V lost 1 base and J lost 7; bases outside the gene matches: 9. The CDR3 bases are TGTGCCAGCAGCTTAGTGTTAGCGGGGGGGCCTGATGAGCAGTACTTC. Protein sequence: CASSLVLAGGPDEQYF.